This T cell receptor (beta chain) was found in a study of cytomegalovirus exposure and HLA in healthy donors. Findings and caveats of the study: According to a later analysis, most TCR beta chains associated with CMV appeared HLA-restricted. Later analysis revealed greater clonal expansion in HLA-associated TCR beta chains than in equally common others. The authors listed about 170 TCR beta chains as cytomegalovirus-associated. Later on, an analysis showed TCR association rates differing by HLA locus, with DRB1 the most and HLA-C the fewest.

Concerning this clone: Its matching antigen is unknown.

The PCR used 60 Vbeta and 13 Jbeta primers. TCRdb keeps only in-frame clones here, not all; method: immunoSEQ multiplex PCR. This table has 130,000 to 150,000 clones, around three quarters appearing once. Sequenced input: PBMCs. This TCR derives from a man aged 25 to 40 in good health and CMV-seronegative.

The CDR3 protein is CASSGRAEETQYF. The CDR3 DNA sequence: TGTGCCAGCAGCGGCAGGGCGGAGGAGACCCAGTACTTC. The chain links TRBV7-3 to TRBJ2-5; D is possibly TRBD1 (5 bases). The CDR3 consists of 13 residues. Between the trimmed V and J ends, which lost 5 bases and 5 bases, there was a span of 12 bases. Germline loops: CDR1 SGHTA, CDR2 FQGTGA.